This TCR beta chain came from a study of OX40 agonist ivuxolimab in advanced cancers. Per germline, CDR1 SGHTA and CDR2 FQGNSA. Losses at the gene ends were 4 bases for V and 9 bases for J; bases not matched to a gene: 10. The CDR3 sequence is 14 residues long. This clone was counted a single time. The table came from immunoSEQ multiplex PCR; TCRdb's copy has only in-frame clones and leaves some out. The data hold about 64,000 clones, with 70% to 90% observed a single time. V usage is TRBV7-2 and J usage is TRBJ1-1, with TRBD1 matching 8 bases. The sequences come from CD4+ or CD8+ T cells sorted from blood, collected in a trial of the OX40 agonist ivuxolimab. The receptor comes from an adult with an advanced solid tumor such as melanoma, head and neck, liver or kidney cancer. The CDR3 is CASSSDPGTGKAFF. In nucleotides, the CDR3 is TGTGCCAGCAGCTCGGACCCCGGGACAGGAAAAGCTTTCTTT.